Below are 13 T cell receptor beta chains sequenced from a single sample in a study of T cells in women clearing cervical HPV infection (dated by TCRdb to the late 2010s). Libraries were made using the immunoSEQ multiplex PCR assay. Held by TCRdb, this immuneACCESS table contains in-frame sequences only and omits some clones. Under half of the omission traces to an unresolved V gene where checked; the cause of the rest is unknown. The sample table holds 19,000 or so clones. In total, the top ten clones hold roughly 14% of the sample. The sequenced material came from blood buffy coat. The receptor set was obtained from a woman aged 18 to 75 with a cervical HPV16 infection that either progressed to CIN3+ or cleared (not recorded which).

In the case of this clone: The sequenced fragment ends 3 residues before the CDR3 boundary, so the rest is inferred from the germline J gene. The J gene is TRBJ2-2, the V gene TRBV19; the match to TRBD1 covers 8 bases. V was clipped by 5 bases and J by 5 bases; unmatched bases: 4. The length of the CDR3 is 14 residues. In germline, CDR1 is LNHDA, CDR2 SQIVND (reference sequence). CDR3: CASSPRQGTGELFF. CDR3 DNA, as far as it was read: TGTGCCAGTAGTCCCCGACAGGGGACCGGGGAG.

As to this clone: The CDR3 end is not reached by the read, which stops 3 residues before it; the germline J gene fills it in. The V gene is TRBV5-1, the J gene TRBJ2-5; D is possibly TRBD1 (6 bases). V lost 1 base and J 7 bases, leaving 23 bases between the germline ends. CDR1 and CDR2 from the germline V gene are SGHRS and YFSETQ. The CDR3 covers 17 residues. CDR3 region: CASSLSGRAGALVTQYF. The part of the CDR3 DNA that was read is TGCGCCAGCAGCTTGTCAGGGCGGGCAGGGGCATTGGTGACC. Looking up the rest from reference TRBV5-1 and TRBJ2-5 gives the full variable domain: KAGVTQTPRYLIKTRGQQVTLSCSPISGHRSVSWYQQTPGQGLQFLFEYFSETQRNKGNFPGRFSGRQFSNSRSEMNVSTLELGDSALYLCASSLSGRAGALVTQYFGPGTRLLVL.

Concerning this clone: The read terminates 3 residues before the CDR3 end, so the remaining end is supplied by the germline J gene. V usage is TRBV28 and J usage is TRBJ2-7, with D perhaps matching TRBD2 (5 bases). The V end was cut by 8 bases, the J end by 3 bases, with 11 bases between. Germline loops: CDR1 MDHEN, CDR2 SYDVKM. The CDR3 runs 12 residues. The DNA read from the CDR3 is TGTGCCAGCCGGGGAAATGTCTACGAG. Protein product: CASRGNVYE. The whole CDR3 protein is CASRGNVYEQYF.

A word on this clone: The read comes to an end 3 residues before the CDR3 does, leaving the germline J gene to fill in the end. This chain uses TRBV5-1 with TRBJ1-1; 7 positions agree with TRBD1. J was trimmed by 5 bases and V by 0 bases; bases with no gene match: 4. The CDR3 runs 14 residues. From germline, CDR1 is SGHRS and CDR2 YFSETQ. CDR3 sequence: CASSLGQGGTEAFF. The CDR3 bases that were read are TGCGCCAGCAGCTTGGGACAGGGAGGAACTGAA.

A note on this clone: The CDR3 end is not reached by the read, which stops 3 residues before it; the germline J gene fills it in. The rearrangement uses TRBV2 and TRBJ2-3, with 8 bases fitting TRBD1. The length of the CDR3 is 17 residues. Germline V lookup: CDR1 SNHLY, CDR2 FYNNEI. V lost 4 bases, J lost 0 bases, and 9 bases stayed unmatched. The CDR3 is CASSVNRGASSTDTQYF. The part of the CDR3 DNA that was read is TGTGCCAGCAGTGTAAACAGGGGGGCCTCTAGCACAGATACG.

Concerning this clone itself: The sequence runs out 3 residues before the end of the CDR3; the remainder is reconstructed from the germline J gene. The V call is TRBV4-1, the J call TRBJ1-2; D ambiguous. Germline lookup yields CDR1 MGHRA and CDR2 YSYEKL. The CDR3 is 13 amino acids. V gave up 0 bases and J gave up 6 bases, with 8 bases separating them. CDR3 DNA, as far as it was read: TGCGCCAGCAGCCAAGAGGCTGCCCATGGC. Its protein is CASSQEAAHG. The complete CDR3 reads CASSQEAAHGYTF.

A word on this clone: The CDR3 end falls 3 residues outside the read, so it is completed with the germline J gene. The J gene is TRBJ1-6, the V gene TRBV27, with D perhaps matching TRBD1 (6 bases). The CDR3 length is 16 residues. V was cut by 7 bases and J by 5 bases, with 18 bases left in between. Per the germline V gene, CDR1 is MNHEY and CDR2 is SMNVEV (reference sequence). The part of the CDR3 DNA that was read is TGTGCCAGCACCTTCATTTCCAGGGGTAATAATTCACCC. It codes for CASTFISRGNNSP. The entire CDR3 sequence reads CASTFISRGNNSPLHF.

As concerns this clone: The read halts 3 residues ahead of the CDR3 end, with the missing end drawn from the germline J gene. V usage is TRBV5-1 and J usage is TRBJ2-3; TRBD2 matches 12 bases. The CDR3 runs to 16 residues. The V segment lost 3 bases and the J segment 6 bases; nucleotides outside the gene matches: 8. Germline V gives CDR1 SGHRS, CDR2 YFSETQ. This CDR3 reads CASSSGLAGFLDTQYF. The DNA read from the CDR3 is TGCGCCAGCAGCTCCGGACTAGCGGGGTTCCTGGATACG.

Details on this clone: The read ends 3 residues early relative to the CDR3; the germline J gene fills the gap. V gene TRBV9 combines with J gene TRBJ2-7; 12 bases line up with TRBD2. Germline V gene lookup returns CDR1 SGDLS and CDR2 YYNGEE. The junction had 1 base not matched to a gene; V was cut back by 0 bases and J by 6 bases. This CDR3 is 14 amino acids long. CDR3 sequence: CASSVASGRGEQYF. The covered CDR3 bases are TGTGCCAGCAGCGTAGCTAGCGGGAGGGGCGAG.

Regarding this clone: The CDR3 end lies 3 residues beyond the end of the read and is filled in from the germline J gene. The J gene is TRBJ1-2, the V gene TRBV5-1; the D is unclear. The V and J ends lost 4 bases and 1 base respectively, with 5 bases between them. CDR1 and CDR2 from the germline V gene are SGHRS and YFSETQ. This CDR3 comprises 12 residues. CDR3 sequence: CASSAVNYGYTF. Partial CDR3 DNA: TGCGCCAGCAGCGCGGTTAACTATGGC.

With regard to this clone: With the read ending 3 residues before the CDR3 end, the germline J gene is used to fill in that end. The chain carries TRBV18 and TRBJ2-5; D perhaps matches TRBD1 (6 bases). Trimming left V 3 bases short and J 2 bases short, with 13 bases between. This CDR3 comprises 15 residues. Germline loops: CDR1 KGHSH, CDR2 LQKENI. The CDR3 is CASSPPGQRQETQYF. The part of the CDR3 DNA that was read is TGTGCCAGCTCACCCCCCGGACAGAGGCAAGAGACC. Full variable domain (outside the CDR3, taken from reference TRBV18 and TRBJ2-5): NAGVMQNPRHLVRRRGQEARLRCSPMKGHSHVYWYRQLPEEGLKFMVYLQKENIIDESGMPKERFSAEFPKEGPSILRIQQVVRGDSAAYFCASSPPGQRQETQYFGPGTRLLVL.

With regard to this clone: The read ends 3 residues before the CDR3 terminus; that terminus is restored from the germline J gene. V and J are TRBV18 and TRBJ2-7, with D tentatively TRBD1 (6 bases). V was trimmed by 3 bases and J by 5 bases, leaving 14 bases between them. The CDR3 spans 14 residues. The germline CDR1 and CDR2 sequences are KGHSH and LQKENI. Here the CDR3 reads CASSPSSHRDEQYF. CDR3 DNA (partial): TGTGCCAGCTCACCGTCTTCTCACAGGGACGAG. The full variable domain, its missing parts supplied by reference TRBV18 and TRBJ2-7, is NAGVMQNPRHLVRRRGQEARLRCSPMKGHSHVYWYRQLPEEGLKFMVYLQKENIIDESGMPKERFSAEFPKEGPSILRIQQVVRGDSAAYFCASSPSSHRDEQYFGPGTRLTVT.

As to this clone: The read ends 3 residues early relative to the CDR3; the germline J gene fills the gap. The chain is built from TRBV19 and TRBJ2-1, with 7 bases aligning to TRBD2. CDR1 and CDR2 from the germline V gene are LNHDA and SQIVND (reference sequence). The CDR3 sequence is 16 residues long. Trimming took 2 bases from V and 0 from J; bases not matched to a gene: 4. Incomplete CDR3 DNA: TGTGCCAGTAGTATAAGCGGGATACGCTCCTACAATGAG. The encoded protein is CASSISGIRSYNE. The whole CDR3 region reads CASSISGIRSYNEQFF.